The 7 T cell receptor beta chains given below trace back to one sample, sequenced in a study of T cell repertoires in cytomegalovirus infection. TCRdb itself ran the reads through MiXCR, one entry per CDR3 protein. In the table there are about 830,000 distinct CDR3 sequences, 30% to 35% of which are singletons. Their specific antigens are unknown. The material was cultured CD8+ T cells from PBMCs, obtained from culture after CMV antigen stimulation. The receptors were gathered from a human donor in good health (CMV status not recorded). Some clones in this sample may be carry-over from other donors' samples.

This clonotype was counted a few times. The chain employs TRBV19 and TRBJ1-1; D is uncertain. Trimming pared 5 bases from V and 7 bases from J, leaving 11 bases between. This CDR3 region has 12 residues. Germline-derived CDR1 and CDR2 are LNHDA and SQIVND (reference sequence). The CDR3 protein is CASSGWTVEAFF. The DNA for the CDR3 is TGTGCCAGTAGTGGGTGGACGGTTGAAGCTTTCTTT. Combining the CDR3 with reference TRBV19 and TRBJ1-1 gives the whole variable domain DGGITQSPKYLFRKEGQNVTLSCEQNLNHDAMYWYRQDPGQGLRLIYYSQIVNDFQKGDIAEGYSVSREKKESFPLTVTSAQKNPTAFYLCASSGWTVEAFFGQGTRLTVV.

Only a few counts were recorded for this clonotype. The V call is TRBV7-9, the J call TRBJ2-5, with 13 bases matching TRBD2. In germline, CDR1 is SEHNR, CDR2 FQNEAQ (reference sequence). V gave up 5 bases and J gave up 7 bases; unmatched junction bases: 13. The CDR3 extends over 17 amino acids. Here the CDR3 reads CASSPTSGGPREGTQYF. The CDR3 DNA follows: TGTGCCAGCAGCCCGACTAGCGGGGGGCCCCGAGAAGGGACCCAGTACTTC.

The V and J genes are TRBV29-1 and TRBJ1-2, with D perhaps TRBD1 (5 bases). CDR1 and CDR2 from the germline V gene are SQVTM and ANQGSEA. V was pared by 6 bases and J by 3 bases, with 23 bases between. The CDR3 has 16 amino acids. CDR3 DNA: TGCAGCGTGGACTACCCGGGGGGGGATTGCGACTATGGCTACACCTTC. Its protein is CSVDYPGGDCDYGYTF.

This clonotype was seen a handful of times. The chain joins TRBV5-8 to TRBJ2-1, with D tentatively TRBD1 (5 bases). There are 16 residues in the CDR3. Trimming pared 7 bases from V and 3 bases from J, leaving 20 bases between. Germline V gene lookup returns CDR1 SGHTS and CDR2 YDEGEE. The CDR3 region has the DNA TGTGCCAGCTTTTCTCCCTCGCAGGGTTTCTACAATGAGCAGTTCTTC. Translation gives CASFSPSQGFYNEQFF.

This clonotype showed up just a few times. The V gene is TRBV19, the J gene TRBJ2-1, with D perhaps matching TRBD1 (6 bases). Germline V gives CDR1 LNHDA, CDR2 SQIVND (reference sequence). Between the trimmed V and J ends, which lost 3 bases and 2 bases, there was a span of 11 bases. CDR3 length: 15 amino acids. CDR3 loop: CASSIGGAAYNEQFF. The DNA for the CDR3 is TGTGCCAGTAGTATTGGGGGCGCGGCCTACAATGAGCAGTTCTTC. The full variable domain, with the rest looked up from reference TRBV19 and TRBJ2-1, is DGGITQSPKYLFRKEGQNVTLSCEQNLNHDAMYWYRQDPGQGLRLIYYSQIVNDFQKGDIAEGYSVSREKKESFPLTVTSAQKNPTAFYLCASSIGGAAYNEQFFGPGTRLTVL.

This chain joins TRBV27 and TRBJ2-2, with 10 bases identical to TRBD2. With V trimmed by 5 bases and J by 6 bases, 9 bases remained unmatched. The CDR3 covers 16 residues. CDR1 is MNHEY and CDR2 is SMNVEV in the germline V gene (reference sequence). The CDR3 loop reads CASSIYSGGFAGELFF. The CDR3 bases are TGTGCCAGCAGTATCTATAGCGGGGGGTTTGCCGGGGAGCTGTTTTTT.

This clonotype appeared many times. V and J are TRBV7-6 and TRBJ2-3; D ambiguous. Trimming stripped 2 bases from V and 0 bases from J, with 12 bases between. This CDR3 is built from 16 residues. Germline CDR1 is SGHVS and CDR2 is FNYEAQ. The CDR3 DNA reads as TGTGCCAGCAGCTTACGACCGAACCCTAGCACAGATACGCAGTATTTT. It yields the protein CASSLRPNPSTDTQYF.